A single sample is the source of the 9 T cell receptor beta chains below, sequenced in a study of blood T cell repertoires in COVID-19 (dated by TCRdb to about 2020). Library preparation was by the immunoSEQ multiplex PCR assay. This is the immuneACCESS table as TCRdb keeps it, with only in-frame sequences that have V and J called. A part of the clones is gone; compared with another copy, unresolved V genes explain less than half, and the rest is unexplained. A total of some 320,000 clones appear in this sample, 85% to 95% of them only once. Jointly, the top ten make up around 4.2% of the sample. The sequenced sample was PBMCs or T cells enriched from blood (not recorded which). The receptors were sampled from a woman aged 25 to 39 who had been exposed to COVID-19.

CDR3 in DNA: TGTGCCAGCTCACCAGGTAGCGAGACCCAGTACTTC. This gives the protein CASSPGSETQYF. The chain joins TRBV18 to TRBJ2-5, with D uncertain. The germline gives CDR1 KGHSH, CDR2 LQKENI. Trimming took 2 bases from V and 5 from J, leaving 6 bases between them. The CDR3 has 12 residues.

J is TRBJ1-2 and V is TRBV24-1; 10 bases map to TRBD1. The junction had 8 bases not matched to a gene; V was cut back by 1 base and J by 7 bases. This CDR3 spans 16 amino acids. Germline V gene lookup returns CDR1 KGHDR and CDR2 SFDVKD. The CDR3 sequence: CATSDFLDRGNGGYTF. CDR3 sequence (DNA): TGTGCCACCAGTGATTTCCTGGACAGGGGGAACGGTGGCTACACCTTC.

CDR3 region: CASSSYAVSNEKLFF. The CDR3 region has the DNA TGTGCCAGCAGTTCCTACGCGGTGTCTAATGAAAAACTGTTTTTT. The chain couples TRBV6-5 to TRBJ1-4, with D hard to call. V was cut by 4 bases and J by 3 bases, with 12 bases left in between. Germline CDR1 and CDR2: MNHEY and SVGAGI. This CDR3 is 15 amino acids long.

This chain joins TRBV5-6 and TRBJ2-1; a possible D gene is TRBD2 (6 bases). Between the trimmed V and J ends, which lost 3 bases and 3 bases, there was a span of 19 bases. The CDR3 runs 17 residues. Germline V gene lookup returns CDR1 SGHDT and CDR2 YYEEEE. The chain's CDR3 is CASSSRRLASLYNEQFF. CDR3 in DNA: TGTGCCAGCAGCTCTCGCCGCCTAGCGTCCCTCTACAATGAGCAGTTCTTC. Full variable domain (missing parts from reference TRBV5-6 and TRBJ2-1): DAGVTQSPTHLIKTRGQQVTLRCSPKSGHDTVSWYQQALGQGPQFIFQYYEEEERQRGNFPDRFSGHQFPNYSSELNVNALLLGDSALYLCASSSRRLASLYNEQFFGPGTRLTVL.

V and J are TRBV11-1 and TRBJ1-1; D not certain. Trimming took 5 bases from V and 0 from J, leaving 10 bases between them. From germline, CDR1 is SGHAT and CDR2 FQDESV (reference sequence). This CDR3 contains 14 residues. In nucleotides, the CDR3 is TGTGCCAGCAGCGGTAGCCTTATGAACACTGAAGCTTTCTTT. Protein: CASSGSLMNTEAFF.

V usage is TRBV21-1 and J usage is TRBJ1-3; TRBD1 is the table's D call and was not checked against the DNA. TRBV21-1 is a pseudogene segment. The CDR3 runs to 18 residues. CDR3 region: CASSKADKSHCSGNTIYF. CDR3 bases: TGTGCCAGCAGCAAAGCGGACAAATCTCATTGTTCTGGAAACACCATATATTTT.

This clone showed up just once. CDR3 residues: CASSLGSGQFF. The CDR3 nucleotides read TGTGCCAGCAGTTTGGGTAGCGGGCAGTTCTTC. V and J are TRBV12-3 or TRBV12-4 and TRBJ2-1, with a weak D call TRBD2 (6 bases). The germline V and J ends were trimmed by 3 bases and 12 bases, with 9 bases remaining between them. The CDR3 spans 11 residues.

The DNA for the CDR3 is TGCAGCGCAAATCCCCAGCAAGAGACCCAGTACTTC. This encodes CSANPQQETQYF. The chain combines TRBV29-1 with TRBJ2-5; D remains unclear. V shed 7 bases and J shed 2 bases, with 11 bases lying between them. CDR3 length: 12 residues. The germline V gene has CDR1 SQVTM and CDR2 ANQGSEA. The full variable domain, with the rest looked up from reference TRBV29-1 and TRBJ2-5, is SAVISQKPSRDICQRGTSLTIQCQVDSQVTMMFWYRQQPGQSLTLIATANQGSEATYESGFVIDKFPISRPNLTFSTLTVSNMSPEDSSIYLCSANPQQETQYFGPGTRLLVL.

The gene calls are TRBV20-1 and TRBJ2-1; no firm D call. CDR1 DFQATT and CDR2 SNEGSKA come from the germline V gene (reference sequence). CDR3 length: 11 amino acids. V lost 3 bases and J 5 bases, leaving 5 bases between the germline ends. The CDR3 DNA sequence: TGCAGTGCTAGCACTAACAATGAGCAGTTCTTC. Protein product: CSASTNNEQFF.